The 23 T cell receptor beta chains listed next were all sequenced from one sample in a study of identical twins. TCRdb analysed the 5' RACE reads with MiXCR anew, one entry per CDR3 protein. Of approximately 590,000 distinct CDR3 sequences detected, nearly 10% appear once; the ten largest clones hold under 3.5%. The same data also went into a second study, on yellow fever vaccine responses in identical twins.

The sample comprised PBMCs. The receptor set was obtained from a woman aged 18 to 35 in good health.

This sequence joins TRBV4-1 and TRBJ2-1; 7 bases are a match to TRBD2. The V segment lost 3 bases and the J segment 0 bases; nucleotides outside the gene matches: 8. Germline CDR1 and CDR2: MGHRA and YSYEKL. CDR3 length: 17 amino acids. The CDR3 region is CASSQVPSGSSYNEQFF. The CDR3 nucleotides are TGCGCCAGCAGCCAGGTGCCTAGCGGAAGCTCCTACAATGAGCAGTTCTTC.

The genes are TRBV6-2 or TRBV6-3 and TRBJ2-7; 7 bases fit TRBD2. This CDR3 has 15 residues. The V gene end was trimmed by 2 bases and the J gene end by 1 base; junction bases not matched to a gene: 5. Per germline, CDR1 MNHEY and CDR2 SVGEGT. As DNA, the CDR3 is TGTGCCAGCAGTTACCTGGCGGGAGTTTCCTACGAGCAGTACTTC. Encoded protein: CASSYLAGVSYEQYF.

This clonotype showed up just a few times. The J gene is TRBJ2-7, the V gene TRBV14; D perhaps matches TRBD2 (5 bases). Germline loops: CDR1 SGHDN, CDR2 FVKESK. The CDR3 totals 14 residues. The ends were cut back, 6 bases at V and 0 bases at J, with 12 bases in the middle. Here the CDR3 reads CASRDGLNSYEQYF. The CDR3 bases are TGTGCCAGCAGAGACGGACTGAACTCCTACGAGCAGTACTTC.

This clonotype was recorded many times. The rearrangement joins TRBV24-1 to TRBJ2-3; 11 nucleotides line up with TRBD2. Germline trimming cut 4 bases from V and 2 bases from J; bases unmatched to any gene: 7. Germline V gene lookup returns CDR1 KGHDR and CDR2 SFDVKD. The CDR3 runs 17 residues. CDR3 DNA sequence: TGTGCCACCAGTGACCTCACTAGCGGGGGAGACACAGATACGCAGTATTTT. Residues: CATSDLTSGGDTDTQYF.

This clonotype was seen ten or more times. CDR3 in DNA: TGCGCCAGCAGCCACCTCGGGGGCGACTACGAGCAGTACTTC. Its translation is CASSHLGGDYEQYF. This chain connects TRBV4-1 to TRBJ2-7, with D possibly called TRBD1 or TRBD2 (6 bases each). The CDR3 extends over 14 amino acids. Trimming stripped 3 bases from V and 3 bases from J, with 12 bases between. CDR1 MGHRA and CDR2 YSYEKL come from the germline V gene.

The CDR3 nucleotides are TGCAGTGCTAGACGCCGACTAGCCATGGCATATGAGCAGTTCTTC. It specifies CSARRRLAMAYEQFF. The rearrangement links TRBV20-1 to TRBJ2-1; 7 bases are shared with TRBD2. CDR3 length: 15 residues. Germline V lookup: CDR1 DFQATT, CDR2 SNEGSKA (reference sequence). The ends lost 2 bases at V and 8 bases at J; junction bases unmatched: 12.

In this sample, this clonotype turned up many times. The chain's CDR3 is CASSQARTSDEQFF. The CDR3 nucleotides read TGTGCCAGCAGCCAAGCCCGGACTAGTGATGAGCAGTTCTTC. V usage is TRBV3-1 and J usage is TRBJ2-1; 7 nucleotides align to TRBD2. Germline V gene lookup returns CDR1 LGHDT and CDR2 YNNKEL (reference sequence). Trimming removed 1 base from V and 8 bases from J; junction bases left unmatched: 5. The CDR3 contains 14 residues.

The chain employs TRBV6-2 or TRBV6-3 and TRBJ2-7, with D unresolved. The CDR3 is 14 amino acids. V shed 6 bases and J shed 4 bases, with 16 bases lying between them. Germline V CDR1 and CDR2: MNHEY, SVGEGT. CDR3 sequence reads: CASRYERRAYEQYF. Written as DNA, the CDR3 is TGTGCCAGCAGGTACGAGAGAAGAGCATACGAGCAGTACTTC.

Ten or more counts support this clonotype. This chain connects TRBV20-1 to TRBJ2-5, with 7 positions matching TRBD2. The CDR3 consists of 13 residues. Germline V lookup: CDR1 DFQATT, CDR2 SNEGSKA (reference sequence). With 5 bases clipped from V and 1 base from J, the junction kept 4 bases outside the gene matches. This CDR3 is CSASGTTQETQYF. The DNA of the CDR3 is TGCAGTGCTTCCGGGACTACCCAAGAGACCCAGTACTTC.

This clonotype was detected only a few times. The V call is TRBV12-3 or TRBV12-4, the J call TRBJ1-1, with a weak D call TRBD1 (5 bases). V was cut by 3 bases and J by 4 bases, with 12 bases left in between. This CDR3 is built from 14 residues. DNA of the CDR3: TGTGCCAGCAGTTTCAGGGAGGTGTCCACTGAAGCTTTCTTT. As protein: CASSFREVSTEAFF.

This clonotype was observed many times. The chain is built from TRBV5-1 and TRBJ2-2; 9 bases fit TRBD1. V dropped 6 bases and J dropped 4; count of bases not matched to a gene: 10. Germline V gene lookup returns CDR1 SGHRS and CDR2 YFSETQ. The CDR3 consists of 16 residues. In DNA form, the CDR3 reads TGCGCCAGCAAACAGGGGGCGACGAAGGCCACCGGGGAGCTGTTTTTT. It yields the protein CASKQGATKATGELFF.

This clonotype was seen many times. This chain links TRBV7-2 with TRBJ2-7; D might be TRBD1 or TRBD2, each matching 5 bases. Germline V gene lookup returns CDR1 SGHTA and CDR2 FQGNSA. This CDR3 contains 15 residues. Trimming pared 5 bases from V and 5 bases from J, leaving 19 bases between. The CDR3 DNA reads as TGTGCCAGCAGCCCTAGAGGGGACGGTAGCCACGAGCAGTACTTC. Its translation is CASSPRGDGSHEQYF.

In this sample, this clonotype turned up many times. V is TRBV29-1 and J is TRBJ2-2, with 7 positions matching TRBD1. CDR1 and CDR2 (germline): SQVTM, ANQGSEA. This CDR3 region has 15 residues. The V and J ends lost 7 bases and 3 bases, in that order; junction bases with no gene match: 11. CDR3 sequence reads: CSARPWDSDTGELFF. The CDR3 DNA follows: TGCAGCGCCCGCCCCTGGGACAGCGACACCGGGGAGCTGTTTTTT.

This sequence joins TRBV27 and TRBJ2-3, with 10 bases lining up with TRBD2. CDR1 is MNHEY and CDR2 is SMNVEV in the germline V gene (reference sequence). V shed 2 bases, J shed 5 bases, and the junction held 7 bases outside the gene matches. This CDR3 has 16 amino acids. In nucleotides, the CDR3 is TGTGCCAGCAGTTTAAATCAACTAGCGGGAAGAGATACGCAGTATTTT. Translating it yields CASSLNQLAGRDTQYF.

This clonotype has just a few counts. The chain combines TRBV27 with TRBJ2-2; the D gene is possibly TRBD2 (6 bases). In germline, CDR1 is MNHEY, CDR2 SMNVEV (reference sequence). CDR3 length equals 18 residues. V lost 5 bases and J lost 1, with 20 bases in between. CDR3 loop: CASSPDGSRLGNTGELFF. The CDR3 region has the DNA TGTGCCAGCAGTCCTGACGGGAGCAGGTTGGGGAACACCGGGGAGCTGTTTTTT.

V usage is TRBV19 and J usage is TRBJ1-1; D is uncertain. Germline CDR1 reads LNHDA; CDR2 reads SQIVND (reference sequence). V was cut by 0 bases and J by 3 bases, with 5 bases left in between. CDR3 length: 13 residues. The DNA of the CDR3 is TGTGCCAGTAGTATAGACCGATACACTGAAGCTTTCTTT. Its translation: CASSIDRYTEAFF.

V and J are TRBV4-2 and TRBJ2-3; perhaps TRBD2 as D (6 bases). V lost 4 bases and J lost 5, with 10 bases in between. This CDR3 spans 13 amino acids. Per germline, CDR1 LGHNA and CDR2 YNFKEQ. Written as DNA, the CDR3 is TGTGCCAGCAGCCTTCAAGCGGGAGATACGCAGTATTTT. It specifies CASSLQAGDTQYF.

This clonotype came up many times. Written as DNA, the CDR3 is TGCAGCGTTGCTCGCTTACAAGGAATTTCCTACGAGCAGTACTTC. Translating it yields CSVARLQGISYEQYF. The chain combines TRBV29-1 with TRBJ2-7; unclear D gene. CDR1 and CDR2 (germline): SQVTM, ANQGSEA. CDR3 size: 15 residues. Trimming took off 4 bases at V and 1 base at J, with 17 bases between the two ends.

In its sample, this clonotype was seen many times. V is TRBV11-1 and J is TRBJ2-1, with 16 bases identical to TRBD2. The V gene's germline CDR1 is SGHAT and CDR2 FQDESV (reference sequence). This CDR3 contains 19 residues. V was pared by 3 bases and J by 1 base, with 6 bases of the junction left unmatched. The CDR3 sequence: CASSFSGTSGRGSYNEQFF. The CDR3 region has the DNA TGTGCCAGCAGCTTTTCCGGGACTAGCGGGAGGGGATCCTACAATGAGCAGTTCTTC.

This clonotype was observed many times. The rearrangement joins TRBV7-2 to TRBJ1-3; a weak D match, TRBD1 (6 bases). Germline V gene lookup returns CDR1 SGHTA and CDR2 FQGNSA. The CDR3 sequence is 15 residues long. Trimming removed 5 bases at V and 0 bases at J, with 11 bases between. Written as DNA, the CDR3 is TGTGCCAGCAGCCCCGGGGGACACTCTGGAAACACCATATATTTT. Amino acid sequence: CASSPGGHSGNTIYF.

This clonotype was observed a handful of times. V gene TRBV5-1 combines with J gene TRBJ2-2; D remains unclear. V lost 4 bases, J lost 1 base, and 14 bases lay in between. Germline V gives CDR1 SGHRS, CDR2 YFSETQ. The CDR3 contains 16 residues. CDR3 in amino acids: CASSLTRGVNTGELFF. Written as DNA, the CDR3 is TGCGCCAGCAGCCTGACCCGTGGGGTGAACACCGGGGAGCTGTTTTTT.

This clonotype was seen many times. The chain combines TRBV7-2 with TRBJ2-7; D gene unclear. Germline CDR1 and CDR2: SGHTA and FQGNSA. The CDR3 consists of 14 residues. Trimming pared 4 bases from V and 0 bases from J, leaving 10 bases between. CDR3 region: CASSSPFYSYEQYF. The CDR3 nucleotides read TGTGCCAGCAGCTCACCATTTTACTCCTACGAGCAGTACTTC. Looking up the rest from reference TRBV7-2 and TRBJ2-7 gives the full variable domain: GAGVSQSPSNKVTEKGKDVELRCDPISGHTALYWYRQSLGQGLEFLIYFQGNSAPDKSGLPSDRFSAERTGGSVSTLTIQRTQQEDSAVYLCASSSPFYSYEQYFGPGTRLTVT.

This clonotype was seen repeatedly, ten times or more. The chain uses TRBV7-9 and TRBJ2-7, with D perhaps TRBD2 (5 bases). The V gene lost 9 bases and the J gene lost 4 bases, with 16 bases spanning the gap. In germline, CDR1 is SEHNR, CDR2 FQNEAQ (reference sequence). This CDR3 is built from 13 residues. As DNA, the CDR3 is TGTGCCAGGCGTCCGAGGGAAACTTACGAGCAGTACTTC. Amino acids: CARRPRETYEQYF.